This T cell receptor beta chain emerged from a study of T cell changes during pregnancy in multiple sclerosis. Some clones are missing from TCRdb's copy, which holds only in-frame ones; the method was immunoSEQ multiplex PCR. Of 35,000 to 50,000 clones in the sample, about 85% were seen once. Trimming stripped 5 bases from V and 3 bases from J, with 16 bases between. CDR1 is MGHRA, CDR2 YSYEKL, per germline. The CDR3 covers 15 residues. This clonotype originated in a female donor with multiple sclerosis, enrolled in a pregnancy study. The source material was CD4+ T cells from peripheral blood mononuclear cells, sampled after pregnancy. V is TRBV4-1 and J is TRBJ1-2; tentative D call: TRBD1 (5 bases). CDR3 sequence (DNA): TGCGCCAGCAGCAAGGGCCAGGGATGGGACTATGGCTACACCTTC. This gives the protein CASSKGQGWDYGYTF.